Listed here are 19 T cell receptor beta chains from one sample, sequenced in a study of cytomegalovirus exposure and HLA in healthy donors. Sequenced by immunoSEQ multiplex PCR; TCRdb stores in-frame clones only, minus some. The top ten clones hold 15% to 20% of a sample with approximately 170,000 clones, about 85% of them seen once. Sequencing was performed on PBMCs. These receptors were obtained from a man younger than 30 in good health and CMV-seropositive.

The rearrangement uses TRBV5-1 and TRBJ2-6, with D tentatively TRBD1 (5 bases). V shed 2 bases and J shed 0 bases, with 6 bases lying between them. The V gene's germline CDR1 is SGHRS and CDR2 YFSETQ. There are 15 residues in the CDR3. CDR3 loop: CASSFDSSGANVLTF. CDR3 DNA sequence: TGCGCCAGCAGCTTCGACAGCTCTGGGGCCAACGTCCTGACTTTC.

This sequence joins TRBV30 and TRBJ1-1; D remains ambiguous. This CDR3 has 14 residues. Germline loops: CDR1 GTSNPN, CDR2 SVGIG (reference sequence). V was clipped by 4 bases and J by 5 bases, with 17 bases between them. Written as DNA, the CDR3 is TGTGCCTGGATCCCAAACCGGAGTTTAACTGAAGCTTTCTTT. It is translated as CAWIPNRSLTEAFF.

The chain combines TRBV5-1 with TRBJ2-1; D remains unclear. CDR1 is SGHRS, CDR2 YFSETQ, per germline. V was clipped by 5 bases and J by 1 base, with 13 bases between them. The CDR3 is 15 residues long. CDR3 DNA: TGCGCCAGCAGGAATCCTTCCGGGTCCTACAATGAGCAGTTCTTC. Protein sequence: CASRNPSGSYNEQFF. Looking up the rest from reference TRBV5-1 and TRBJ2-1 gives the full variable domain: KAGVTQTPRYLIKTRGQQVTLSCSPISGHRSVSWYQQTPGQGLQFLFEYFSETQRNKGNFPGRFSGRQFSNSRSEMNVSTLELGDSALYLCASRNPSGSYNEQFFGPGTRLTVL.

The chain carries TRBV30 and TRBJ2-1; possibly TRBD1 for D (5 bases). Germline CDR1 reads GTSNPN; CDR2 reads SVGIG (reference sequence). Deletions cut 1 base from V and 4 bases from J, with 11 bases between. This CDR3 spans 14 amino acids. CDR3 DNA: TGTGCCTGGAGTGCCGGAGCAGGGTACAATGAGCAGTTCTTC. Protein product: CAWSAGAGYNEQFF. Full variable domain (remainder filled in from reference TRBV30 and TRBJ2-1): SQTIHQWPATLVQPVGSPLSLECTVEGTSNPNLYWYRQAAGRGLQLLFYSVGIGQISSEVPQNLSASRPQDRQFILSSKKLLLSDSGFYLCAWSAGAGYNEQFFGPGTRLTVL.

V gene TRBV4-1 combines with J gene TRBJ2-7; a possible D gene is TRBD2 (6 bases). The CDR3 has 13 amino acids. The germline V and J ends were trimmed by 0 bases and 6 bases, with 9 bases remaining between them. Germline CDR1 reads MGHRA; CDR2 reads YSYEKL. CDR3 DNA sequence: TGCGCCAGCAGCCAAGAGTTGCGGGGCGAGCAGTACTTC. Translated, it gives CASSQELRGEQYF.

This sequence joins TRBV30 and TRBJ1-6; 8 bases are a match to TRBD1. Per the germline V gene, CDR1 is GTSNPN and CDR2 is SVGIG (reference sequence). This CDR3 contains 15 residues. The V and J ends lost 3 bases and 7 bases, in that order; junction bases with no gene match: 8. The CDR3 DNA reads TGTGCCTGGAGAGCCGGACAGGGCAAGAATTCACCCCTCCACTTT. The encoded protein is CAWRAGQGKNSPLHF.

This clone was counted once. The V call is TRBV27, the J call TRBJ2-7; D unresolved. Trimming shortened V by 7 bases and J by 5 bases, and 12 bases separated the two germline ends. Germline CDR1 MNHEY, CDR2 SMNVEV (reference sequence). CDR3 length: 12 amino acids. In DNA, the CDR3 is TGTGCCAGCATTTCCCCACTAAACGAGCAGTACTTC. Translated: CASISPLNEQYF.

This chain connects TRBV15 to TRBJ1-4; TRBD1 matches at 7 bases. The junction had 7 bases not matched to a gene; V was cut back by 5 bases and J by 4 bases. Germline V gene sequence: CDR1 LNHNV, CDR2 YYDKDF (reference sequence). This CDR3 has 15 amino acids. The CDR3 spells CATSRGTEGNEKLFF. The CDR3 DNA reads TGTGCCACCAGCCGTGGGACAGAGGGTAATGAAAAACTGTTTTTT.

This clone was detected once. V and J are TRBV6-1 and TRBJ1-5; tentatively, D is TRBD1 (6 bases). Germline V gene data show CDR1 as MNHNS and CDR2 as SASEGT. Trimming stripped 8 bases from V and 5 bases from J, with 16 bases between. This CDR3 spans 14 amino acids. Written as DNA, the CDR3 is TGTGCCAGCGCAGTCACAGGGTGGGATCAGCCCCAGCATTTT. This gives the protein CASAVTGWDQPQHF.

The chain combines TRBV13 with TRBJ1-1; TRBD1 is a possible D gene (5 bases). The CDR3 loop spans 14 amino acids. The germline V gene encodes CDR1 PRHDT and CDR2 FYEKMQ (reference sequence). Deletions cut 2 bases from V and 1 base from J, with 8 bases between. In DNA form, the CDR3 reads TGTGCCAGCAGCTTAAGCGGGGCGAACACTGAAGCTTTCTTT. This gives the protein CASSLSGANTEAFF.

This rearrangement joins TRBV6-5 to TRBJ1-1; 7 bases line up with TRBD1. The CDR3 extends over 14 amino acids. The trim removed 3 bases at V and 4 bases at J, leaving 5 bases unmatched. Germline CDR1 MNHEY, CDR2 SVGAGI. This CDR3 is CASSYEGAFTEAFF. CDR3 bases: TGTGCCAGCAGTTATGAGGGGGCGTTCACTGAAGCTTTCTTT.

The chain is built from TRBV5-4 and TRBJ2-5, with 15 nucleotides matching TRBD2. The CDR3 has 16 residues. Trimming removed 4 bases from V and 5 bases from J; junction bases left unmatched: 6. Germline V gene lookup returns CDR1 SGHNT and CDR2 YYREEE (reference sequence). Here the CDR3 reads CASSQVGTSGRETQYF. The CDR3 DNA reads TGTGCCAGCAGCCAAGTTGGGACTAGCGGGAGGGAGACCCAGTACTTC.

The CDR3 bases are TGTGCCAGCAGCTTAGCCACAGGGACTGGAAACACCATATATTTT. It encodes CASSLATGTGNTIYF. The chain recombines TRBV11-2 with TRBJ1-3; D is perhaps TRBD1 (6 bases). CDR3 size: 15 residues. Trimming stripped 1 base from V and 2 bases from J, with 9 bases between. Germline lookup yields CDR1 SGHAT and CDR2 FQNNGV.

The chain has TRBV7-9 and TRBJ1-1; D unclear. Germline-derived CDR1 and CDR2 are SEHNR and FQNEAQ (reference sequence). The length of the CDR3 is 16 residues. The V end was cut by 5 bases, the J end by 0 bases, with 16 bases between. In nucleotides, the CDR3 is TGTGCCAGCAGCCCACGGAGCCTTGTCATGAACACTGAAGCTTTCTTT. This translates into CASSPRSLVMNTEAFF.

DNA of the CDR3: TGTGCCAGCAGTTTTCCAGGGTTCACCGGGGAGCTGTTTTTT. This translates into CASSFPGFTGELFF. V and J are TRBV28 and TRBJ2-2, with D maybe TRBD1 (5 bases). CDR1 and CDR2 (germline): MDHEN, SYDVKM. There are 14 residues in the CDR3. Trimming stripped 3 bases from V and 4 bases from J, with 9 bases between.

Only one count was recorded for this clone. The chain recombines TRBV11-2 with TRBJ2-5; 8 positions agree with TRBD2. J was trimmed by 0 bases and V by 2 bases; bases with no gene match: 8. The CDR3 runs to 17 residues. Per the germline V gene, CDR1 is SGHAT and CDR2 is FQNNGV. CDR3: CASSLLIASGYQETQYF. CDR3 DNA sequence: TGTGCCAGCAGCTTATTAATTGCTAGCGGGTACCAAGAGACCCAGTACTTC.

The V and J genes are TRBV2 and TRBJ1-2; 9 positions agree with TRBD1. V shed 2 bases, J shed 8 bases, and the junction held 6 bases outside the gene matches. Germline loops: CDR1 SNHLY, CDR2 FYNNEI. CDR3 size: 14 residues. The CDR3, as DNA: TGTGCCAGCAGTGAAACAGGGGGCCTGGGGGGCTACACCTTC. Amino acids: CASSETGGLGGYTF.

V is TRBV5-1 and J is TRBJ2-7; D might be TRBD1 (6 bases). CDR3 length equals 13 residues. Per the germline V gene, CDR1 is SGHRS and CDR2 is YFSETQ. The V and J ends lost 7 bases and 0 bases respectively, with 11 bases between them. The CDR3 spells CASAQGSSYEQYF. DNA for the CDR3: TGCGCCAGCGCCCAGGGGTCCTCCTACGAGCAGTACTTC.

The CDR3 here is CASSLTVGEKLFF. CDR3 nucleotide sequence: TGCGCCAGCAGCTTAACTGTTGGTGAAAAACTGTTTTTT. The chain carries TRBV5-1 and TRBJ1-4; D is unclear. The ends were cut back, 2 bases at V and 7 bases at J, with 9 bases in the middle. The CDR3 runs to 13 residues. Germline values: CDR1 SGHRS, CDR2 YFSETQ.